This TCR beta chain was sequenced during a study of blood T cell repertoires in COVID-19. Libraries were prepared by immunoSEQ multiplex PCR; TCRdb keeps only in-frame clonotypes and omits some of them. The sample carries 110,000 to 150,000 clones, around 91% recorded once. V lost 1 base, J lost 6 bases, and 13 bases lay in between. Looked up from germline, CDR1 is LGHNA and CDR2 is YNFKEQ. The CDR3 loop spans 15 amino acids. This receptor was obtained from a woman aged 55 to 70 with active COVID-19. Sequencing was carried out using peripheral blood. The J gene is TRBJ2-1, the V gene TRBV4-2, with TRBD2 as a possible D gene (6 bases). CDR3 nucleotide sequence: TGTGCCAGCAGCCAAGGATGGGGACTCGTCAATGAGCAGTTCTTC. Translated, it gives CASSQGWGLVNEQFF.